This T cell receptor (beta chain) originates from a study of shared clonotypes between healthy human individuals. Study observations and caveats: Across subsets, estimated richness was generally greater for naive than for memory populations.

The assay was carried out at the deep level. Clones were sequenced by immunoSEQ multiplex PCR, and TCRdb holds only the in-frame ones, with some missing. The data show roughly 2.2 million clones, about 90% seen once. Only a few counts were recorded for this clone. The target antigen is unknown. This CDR3 is also generated by other DNA sequences in the sample. The CDR3 extends over 13 amino acids. Germline values: CDR1 GTSNPN, CDR2 SVGIG (reference sequence). V lost 0 bases and J 4 bases, leaving 9 bases between the germline ends. The chain joins TRBV30 to TRBJ1-1, with D possibly TRBD1 on 5 matching bases. The sequenced material came from naive CD4+ T cells from PBMCs. Subset reported: CD45RA+ positively selected. This receptor was obtained from a man between 18 and 35 years old in good health. Some clones in this sample may be carry-over from other donors' samples. As DNA, the CDR3 is TGTGCCTGGAGTGTCGTTGGGGGCACTGAAGCTTTCTTT. Translation: CAWSVVGGTEAFF.